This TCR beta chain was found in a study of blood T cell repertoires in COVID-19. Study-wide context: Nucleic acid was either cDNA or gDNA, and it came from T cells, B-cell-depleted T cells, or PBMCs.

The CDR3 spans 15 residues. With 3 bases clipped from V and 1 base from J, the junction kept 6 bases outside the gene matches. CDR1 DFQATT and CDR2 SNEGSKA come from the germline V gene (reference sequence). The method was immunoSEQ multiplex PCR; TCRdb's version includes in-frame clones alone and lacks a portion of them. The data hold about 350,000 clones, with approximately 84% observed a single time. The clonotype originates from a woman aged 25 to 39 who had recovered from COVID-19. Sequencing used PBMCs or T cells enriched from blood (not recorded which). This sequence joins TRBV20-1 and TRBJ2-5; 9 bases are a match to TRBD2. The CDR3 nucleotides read TGCAGTGCTAGTAGGAGCGGGGGGTTCCAAGAGACCCAGTACTTC. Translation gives CSASRSGGFQETQYF.